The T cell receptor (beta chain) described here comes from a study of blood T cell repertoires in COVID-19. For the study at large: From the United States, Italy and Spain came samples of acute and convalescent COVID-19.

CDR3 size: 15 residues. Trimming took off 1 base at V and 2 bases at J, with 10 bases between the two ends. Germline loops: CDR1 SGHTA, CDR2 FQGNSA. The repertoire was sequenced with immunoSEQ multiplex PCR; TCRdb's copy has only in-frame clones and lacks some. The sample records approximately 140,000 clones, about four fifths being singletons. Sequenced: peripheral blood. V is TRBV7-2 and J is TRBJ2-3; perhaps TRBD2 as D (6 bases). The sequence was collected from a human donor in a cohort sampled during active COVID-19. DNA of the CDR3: TGTGCCAGCAGCTTAGACCCGGGGGACACAGATACGCAGTATTTT. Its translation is CASSLDPGDTDTQYF.